This T cell receptor (beta chain) was sequenced in a study of blood T cell repertoires in COVID-19. Across the whole study: Material from acute and convalescent COVID-19 was sourced from the United States, Italy and Spain.

The authors' processing: The assay estimated nucleated cells by amplifying reference gene primers. Profiled with immunoSEQ multiplex PCR; TCRdb holds only in-frame clones, not every one. That table gives V, J and clone size, and the DNA gave D and trimming. This table holds fewer than 50,000 clones, around 80% found once. The receptor was isolated from a woman of 80 years or more with active or convalescent COVID-19. The specimen was peripheral blood.

The CDR3 nucleotides read TGTGCCACCAGTGGGGACAGCAGAGACAGCTCTGGAAACACCATATATTTT. This translates into CATSGDSRDSSGNTIYF. V and J are TRBV24-1 and TRBJ1-3, with 7 bases identical to TRBD1. CDR3 length equals 17 residues. Losses at the gene ends were 5 bases for V and 0 bases for J; bases not matched to a gene: 9. The germline V gene has CDR1 KGHDR and CDR2 SFDVKD.